Many counts were recorded for the clone carrying this T cell receptor beta chain. This entry comes from a study of Graves' ophthalmopathy and Graves' hyperthyroidism. All donors with ophthalmopathy were recorded as having moderate-to-severe activity, CAS ≥3, NOSPECS ≥4 and a duration under 3 months. Exclusion criteria comprised other autoimmune diseases, uncontrolled infections, pregnancy or lactation in patients. Clinicians diagnosed using symptoms, serum thyroxine, TRAb, thyroid ultrasound and orbital computed tomography. Isolation of PBMCs was performed using 8 to 10 ml of fresh peripheral blood. The CDR3 is 13 amino acids. CDR1 is SGHTA, CDR2 FQGTGA, per germline. Trimming left V 2 bases short and J 7 bases short, with 11 bases between. Amplified material comprised TCR beta CDR3 regions derived from RNA transcripts. The library came from an HTBI-primed first-round RT-PCR and a second-round multiplex PCR. TCRdb used MiXCR to reprocess the multiplex PCR reads, holding one entry per CDR3 protein. The sample includes approximately 160,000 distinct CDR3 sequences, 35% to 45% of them seen just once.

Sequencing used peripheral blood. The chain recombines TRBV7-3 with TRBJ1-2; TRBD1 might be the D (5 bases). The clonotype comes from a man under 40 with Graves' ophthalmopathy. The DNA of the CDR3 is TGTGCCAGCAGCTTAGGGCAGGGAATTGGCTACACCTTC. It is translated as CASSLGQGIGYTF.